This T cell receptor beta chain was observed in a study of T cell responses to AZD1222 COVID-19 vaccine (TCRdb year 2021). About the study as a whole: AZD1222 recipients whose second dose came at about 4 weeks and those whose second dose came at about 12 weeks were combined into one group, since spike-specific TCR depth and breadth did not differ between the two schedules. A total of 233 trial participants underwent TCR sequencing, of whom roughly 210 had received two doses of AZD1222 and some 25 had received two doses of the MenACWY control vaccine. Trial participants were enrolled into age subgroups of 18-55, 56-69 and 70-plus years, which contained about 160, 30 and 59 TCR-sequenced participants, respectively.

The intended sense of this specimen's time point label: baseline before first vaccination. The vaccinee samples were drawn from two UK trials, COV001 and COV002, one of which was a single-blind randomized controlled phase 2/3 trial testing AZD1222 (ChAdOx1 nCoV-19) in healthy adults. For TCRbeta chain sequencing, PBMC samples from trial participants were taken at day 0 and at day 28 after the second dose. Regarding this clone: Its cognate antigen has yet to be identified. No base quality information exists; no much larger clone differs at one position.

The CDR3 regions of human TCRbeta chains were analyzed by immunosequencing. The study's processing was this. Repertoire TCRs were checked for matches against a reference library of SARS-CoV-2-specific TCRs that had been generated using the MIRA antigen-specificity platform. Breadth meant the fraction of unique TCRs that were SARS-CoV-2-associated, whereas depth meant the fraction of total T cells that were SARS-CoV-2-associated. Using the MIRA data, each spike-specific TCR was assigned both to the spike region to which the TCR was reactive and to a CD4 or CD8 class. Log10-transformed breadth and depth values were compared by one-way ANOVA with Sidak's multiple comparisons tests. In TCRdb, the immuneACCESS table is reduced to in-frame sequences with V and J assigned. These tables do not hold every clone; where another copy was compared, an unresolved V gene accounts for under half, and the others remain unexplained. The V and J calls and the clone size are those of that table, but D and trimming were determined from the DNA. This sample lists some 140,000 clones; around nine tenths were detected once. The top ten clones comprise 5.5% of the sample.

The paper's findings and limits, for the study overall: Participants were mostly white British and included more females than males, and it was suggested by the authors that clonal diversity may have been underestimated. No day 14 peak-response samples were available, so repertoires were characterized only after the peak T cell response. Conclusions about previously exposed vaccinees are limited because only six or seven AZD1222 recipients were SARS-CoV-2 seropositive at baseline. Epitopes outside the regions mutated in the B.1.351 and B.1.1.7 variants were reportedly recognized by nearly half of the unique spike-specific TCRs. The 56-69-year group was small, and its depth increase did not reach significance, likely because of low power. The whole spike protein was spanned by vaccine-associated CD4 TCRs, and dominant responses were seen in regions 160-218 and 743-854. After two AZD1222 doses, both the breadth and the depth of spike-specific TCRs were significantly higher than at day 0 and than in MenACWY recipients.

After removal of 6 bases from V and 4 bases from J, the junction retains 10 bases not matched to a gene. CDR1 MDHEN and CDR2 SYDVKM are derived from the germline V gene. Spanning cysteine to phenylalanine, the CDR3 consists of 15 amino acids. Only the CDR3 part of the read is kept: 45 bases, read in frame from the first base. Here the chain combines TRBV28 and TRBJ2-7; TRBD2 fits 9 bases in the junction. The source material was peripheral blood, sampled on day 0 of AZD1222 vaccination. This clonotype was sampled from an adult in good health. CDR3 sequence: CASSPRLAASYEQYF. In nucleotide form, the sequence is TGTGCCAGCAGCCCTAGACTAGCGGCAAGTTACGAGCAGTACTTC.